Below, 21 T cell receptor beta chains from the same sample are listed, as sequenced in a study of T cell clonality in common variable immunodeficiency. Here immunoSEQ multiplex PCR was the method, and the copy in TCRdb shows in-frame clones only, minus some. The specimen has around 40,000 clones, none found just once. The sequencing input was peripheral blood mononuclear cells. Every receptor here comes from a person aged 18 to 70 in good health.

Turning to this clone: The read ends 3 residues shy of where the CDR3 ends; the end is completed using the germline J gene. The V gene is TRBV19, the J gene TRBJ2-1, with TRBD2 matching 10 bases. Per the germline V gene, CDR1 is LNHDA and CDR2 is SQIVND (reference sequence). J lost 4 bases, V lost 10 bases, and 4 bases had no gene match. The CDR3 totals 13 residues. The CDR3 sequence: CAILAGAYNEQFF. The sequenced part of the CDR3 DNA is TGTGCCATCCTAGCGGGGGCATACAATGAG. The entire variable domain, with the rest obtained from reference TRBV19 and TRBJ2-1, is as follows: DGGITQSPKYLFRKEGQNVTLSCEQNLNHDAMYWYRQDPGQGLRLIYYSQIVNDFQKGDIAEGYSVSREKKESFPLTVTSAQKNPTAFYLCAILAGAYNEQFFGPGTRLTVL.

In its sample, this clone was seen many times. The read halts 3 residues ahead of the CDR3 end, with the missing end drawn from the germline J gene. The genes are TRBV5-1 and TRBJ1-1; D unresolved. V lost 5 bases and J 1 base, leaving 15 bases between the germline ends. The germline V gene encodes CDR1 SGHRS and CDR2 YFSETQ. This CDR3 is built from 15 residues. The part of the CDR3 DNA that was read is TGCGCCAGCAGTCCACCTTTAGATGGGAACACTGAA. Protein: CASSPPLDGNTE. The entire CDR3 sequence reads CASSPPLDGNTEAFF.

This clone was seen ten or more times. Coverage ceases 3 residues before the CDR3 finishes, and the germline J gene fills in the end. The rearrangement uses TRBV14 and TRBJ1-1; no firm D call. Germline assignment: CDR1 SGHDN and CDR2 FVKESK. Trimming stripped 3 bases from V and 4 bases from J, with 15 bases between. The CDR3 sequence is 15 residues long. CDR3 DNA (partial): TGTGCCAGCAGCCAGGCGCGGCTCCCGGGCACTGAA. It encodes CASSQARLPGTE. The full CDR3 is CASSQARLPGTEAFF.

This clone has at least ten counts. The read falls 3 residues short of the CDR3 end, and the missing part is taken from the germline J gene. This chain uses TRBV7-3 with TRBJ2-1, with TRBD1 identical over 9 bases. Looked up from germline, CDR1 is SGHTA and CDR2 is FQGTGA. The CDR3 sequence is 14 residues long. The ends lost 4 bases at V and 7 bases at J; junction bases unmatched: 5. The DNA read from the CDR3 is TGTGCCAGCAGCTCCGGACAGGGGATGAATGAG. Translated: CASSSGQGMNE. The whole CDR3 is CASSSGQGMNEQFF.

This clone was counted ten times or more. Read data end 3 residues before the CDR3 end; the end is taken from the germline J gene. Other DNA sequences of this sample code for an identical CDR3. The chain couples TRBV7-8 to TRBJ2-7, with 7 bases fitting TRBD1. CDR1 SGHVS and CDR2 FQNEAQ come from the germline V gene. This CDR3 is built from 15 residues. With V trimmed by 3 bases and J by 4 bases, 9 bases remained unmatched. The CDR3 loop is CASSLLQGFAYEQYF. The DNA read from the CDR3 is TGTGCCAGCAGCTTGTTACAGGGGTTTGCGTACGAG.

The CDR3 bases that were read are TGTGCCAGCACCGAGGGGACTAGCGGGCAAGAGACG. Protein sequence: CASTEGTSGQET. The CDR3 in full is CASTEGTSGQETQYF. The chain has TRBV2 and TRBJ2-3, with 12 bases that match TRBD2. Coverage ceases 3 residues before the CDR3 finishes, and the germline J gene fills in the end. CDR1 SNHLY and CDR2 FYNNEI come from the germline V gene. There are 15 residues in the CDR3.

The table lists this clone with many counts. This CDR3 reads CASSVDRAGDTQYF. The part of the CDR3 DNA that was read is TGCGCCAGCAGCGTTGACAGGGCTGGAGATACG. The chain joins TRBV5-1 to TRBJ2-3; 7 bases align to TRBD1. The sequence runs out 3 residues before the end of the CDR3; the remainder is reconstructed from the germline J gene. Germline V gene lookup returns CDR1 SGHRS and CDR2 YFSETQ. J was trimmed by 5 bases and V by 4 bases; bases with no gene match: 7. This CDR3 region has 14 residues.

This clone has at least ten counts. The CDR3 end falls 3 residues outside the read, so it is completed with the germline J gene. This rearrangement joins TRBV7-3 to TRBJ2-1; 10 nucleotides align to TRBD2. The trim removed 1 base at V and 7 bases at J, leaving 7 bases unmatched. Germline V gene data show CDR1 as SGHTA and CDR2 as FQGTGA. The CDR3 is 16 amino acids. The CDR3 here is CASSLMAAGGPNEQFF. Partial CDR3 DNA: TGTGCCAGCAGCTTAATGGCAGCGGGAGGGCCTAATGAG.

This clone came up many times. The CDR3 is cut off 3 residues early in the read; its end comes from the germline J gene. The gene calls are TRBV5-6 and TRBJ1-5; D is unclear. Germline V gene data show CDR1 as SGHDT and CDR2 as YYEEEE. Trimming cost V 0 bases and J 6 bases, with 10 bases left between them. This CDR3 is built from 14 residues. The CDR3 DNA, read in part, is TGTGCCAGCAGCTTGGGAACGGGTGCTCAGCCC. Translated, it gives CASSLGTGAQP. The CDR3 as a whole reads CASSLGTGAQPQHF.

In this sample, this clone turned up many times. The sequenced fragment ends 3 residues before the CDR3 boundary, so the rest is inferred from the germline J gene. The rearrangement uses TRBV2 and TRBJ1-2; 7 bases align to TRBD1. The CDR3 is 15 amino acids. Germline V gives CDR1 SNHLY, CDR2 FYNNEI. V trimming: 5 bases; J trimming: 4 bases; junction bases outside the gene matches: 10. Incomplete CDR3 DNA: TGTGCCAGCAGTTCAACCAGGACAGGAGGCTATGGC. Amino acids: CASSSTRTGGYG. The whole CDR3 protein is CASSSTRTGGYGYTF.

On this clone itself: The CDR3 end lies 3 residues beyond the end of the read and is filled in from the germline J gene. This sequence joins TRBV2 and TRBJ1-2; no clear D. V shed 5 bases and J shed 0 bases, with 7 bases lying between them. Germline assignment: CDR1 SNHLY and CDR2 FYNNEI. This CDR3 is built from 13 residues. The CDR3 bases that were read are TGTGCCAGCAGTAGGGTAACTAACTATGGC. Translated: CASSRVTNYG. In full, the CDR3 is CASSRVTNYGYTF.

This clone was seen more than once but under ten times. The sequence runs out 3 residues before the end of the CDR3; the remainder is reconstructed from the germline J gene. The chain uses TRBV5-1 and TRBJ2-2, with 7 nucleotides matching TRBD1. This CDR3 region has 14 residues. Germline CDR1 and CDR2: SGHRS and YFSETQ. The CDR3 spells CASSLTGVNEKLFF. CDR3 bases read: TGCGCCAGCAGCTTGACAGGGGTTAATGAAAAG.

This clone occurred many times. The CDR3 is cut off 3 residues early in the read; its end comes from the germline J gene. The chain combines TRBV5-1 with TRBJ2-1, with 8 bases lining up with TRBD2. Germline CDR1 is SGHRS and CDR2 is YFSETQ. V gave up 4 bases and J gave up 8 bases; unmatched junction bases: 11. The CDR3 loop spans 15 amino acids. The DNA read from the CDR3 is TGCGCCAGCAGCCGGGGACTAGTCACGGTGGATGAG. Its translation is CASSRGLVTVDE. The entire CDR3 is CASSRGLVTVDEQFF. Using reference TRBV5-1 and TRBJ2-1 for the parts outside the CDR3, the full variable domain is KAGVTQTPRYLIKTRGQQVTLSCSPISGHRSVSWYQQTPGQGLQFLFEYFSETQRNKGNFPGRFSGRQFSNSRSEMNVSTLELGDSALYLCASSRGLVTVDEQFFGPGTRLTVL.

The sample holds many counts of this clone. The CDR3 end is not reached by the read, which stops 3 residues before it; the germline J gene fills it in. The chain combines TRBV18 with TRBJ2-3; 8 positions agree with TRBD1. The CDR3 has 15 residues. V lost 6 bases, J lost 4 bases, and 9 bases stayed unmatched. Per the germline V gene, CDR1 is KGHSH and CDR2 is LQKENI. CDR3 DNA (partial): TGTGCCAGCTCGCAAGACAGGGGTTGGGCAGATACG. Protein sequence: CASSQDRGWADT. Given in full, the CDR3 is CASSQDRGWADTQYF.

Many counts were recorded for this clone. The sequenced fragment ends 3 residues before the CDR3 boundary, so the rest is inferred from the germline J gene. This chain links TRBV2 with TRBJ2-5; 7 positions agree with TRBD2. CDR3 length: 15 residues. Germline trimming cut 8 bases from V and 2 bases from J; bases unmatched to any gene: 11. Germline CDR1 SNHLY, CDR2 FYNNEI. The CDR3 DNA, read in part, is TGTGCCAGCCCCCCGGCTAGCGGACCACAAGAGACC. This gives the protein CASPPASGPQET. The whole CDR3 protein reads CASPPASGPQETQYF.

This clone has ten or more counts. The CDR3 extends 3 residues past the end of the read, so its final part is completed from the germline J gene. The rearrangement uses TRBV19 and TRBJ2-3; possibly TRBD1 for D (7 bases). The CDR3 sequence is 15 residues long. CDR1 LNHDA and CDR2 SQIVND come from the germline V gene (reference sequence). Trimming cost V 5 bases and J 3 bases, with 15 bases left between them. The CDR3 DNA, read in part, is TGTGCCAGTAGTTCCCGCCAGGGGGGTACAGATACG. Protein: CASSSRQGGTDT. The whole CDR3 sequence is CASSSRQGGTDTQYF.

This clone was observed many times. Coverage ceases 3 residues before the CDR3 finishes, and the germline J gene fills in the end. V and J are TRBV2 and TRBJ1-2, with TRBD1 matching over 7 bases. V was pared by 4 bases and J by 5 bases, with 7 bases of the junction left unmatched. This CDR3 contains 14 residues. Germline V gives CDR1 SNHLY, CDR2 FYNNEI. This CDR3 is CASSGTGGGYGYTF. The covered CDR3 bases are TGTGCCAGCAGTGGGACAGGTGGAGGGTATGGC.

This clone was detected many times. The DNA ends 3 residues before the CDR3 does, and the rest of the CDR3 is filled in from the germline J gene. The chain recombines TRBV7-3 with TRBJ2-2; no clear D gene. CDR1 is SGHTA and CDR2 is FQGTGA in the germline V gene. The V end lost 11 bases, the J end lost 3 bases, and 10 bases lay between the germline ends. The CDR3 runs to 12 residues. The CDR3 bases that were read are TGTGCCGTCCCAAGGGACACCGGGGAG. It yields the protein CAVPRDTGE. The whole CDR3 protein is CAVPRDTGELFF.

Remarks on this clone: With the read ending 3 residues before the CDR3 end, the germline J gene is used to fill in that end. V is TRBV7-3 and J is TRBJ1-2; TRBD1 matches at 10 bases. The V gene's germline CDR1 is SGHTA and CDR2 FQGTGA. The CDR3 extends over 14 amino acids. The sequenced CDR3 bases are TGTGCCAGCAGCCCGGGACAGGGGAGCCACGAC. The encoded protein is CASSPGQGSHD. The entire CDR3 sequence reads CASSPGQGSHDYTF.

This clone was observed a few times. The CDR3 loop is CASPPGTSGGGGELFF. The CDR3 bases that were read are TGCGCCAGCCCCCCCGGGACTAGCGGAGGGGGCGGGGAG. V is TRBV5-1 and J is TRBJ2-2; TRBD2 agrees at 11 bases. Sequencing ends 3 residues short of the CDR3 end; the germline J gene provides the rest. This CDR3 spans 16 amino acids. Germline loops: CDR1 SGHRS, CDR2 YFSETQ. Unmatched junction bases numbered 12, after V lost 7 bases and J lost 7 bases.

The sample holds a few counts of this clone. The read ends 3 residues before the CDR3 terminus; that terminus is restored from the germline J gene. This chain uses TRBV30 with TRBJ2-3, with 12 bases aligning to TRBD1. The germline gives CDR1 GTSNPN, CDR2 SVGIG (reference sequence). The CDR3 is made up of 14 amino acids. The ends lost 5 bases at V and 4 bases at J; junction bases unmatched: 4. CDR3 DNA, as far as it was read: TGTGCCTGGGGGGACAGGGGGCTGGCAGATACG. Translation: CAWGDRGLADT. The complete CDR3 protein is CAWGDRGLADTQYF.